These 20 T cell receptor beta chains originate from one sample sequenced in a study of blood T cell repertoires in COVID-19. Clones were read by immunoSEQ multiplex PCR, and TCRdb kept only the in-frame ones, dropping some. This table has some 150,000 clones, roughly 88% appearing once. The sequenced material came from peripheral blood. Every receptor here comes from a woman aged 45-59 years with acute or convalescent COVID-19.

This clone came up once. The V gene is TRBV7-6, the J gene TRBJ2-3; 10 bases agree with TRBD2. CDR1 is SGHVS and CDR2 is FNYEAQ in the germline V gene. The CDR3 spans 15 residues. V was pared by 8 bases and J by 8 bases, with 13 bases of the junction left unmatched. CDR3 in amino acids: CASGKSGGAVGTQYF. DNA for the CDR3: TGTGCCAGCGGAAAAAGCGGGGGGGCGGTAGGTACGCAGTATTTT.

The gene calls are TRBV19 and TRBJ2-1, with 12 nucleotides matching TRBD1. Germline V gene data show CDR1 as LNHDA and CDR2 as SQIVND (reference sequence). Losses at the gene ends were 6 bases for V and 6 bases for J; bases not matched to a gene: 6. The CDR3 sequence is 15 residues long. The DNA of the CDR3 is TGTGCCAGTAGACTACCGGGACAGGGGGCCAATGAGCAGTTCTTC. Its protein product is CASRLPGQGANEQFF.

The rearrangement joins TRBV5-1 to TRBJ2-1; possible D gene TRBD2, 5 bases. CDR1 SGHRS and CDR2 YFSETQ come from the germline V gene. Trimming removed 0 bases at V and 0 bases at J, with 7 bases between. The CDR3 loop spans 15 amino acids. The CDR3 DNA reads TGCGCCAGCAGCTTGGCCCGGGGCTCCTACAATGAGCAGTTCTTC. It translates to CASSLARGSYNEQFF.

This clone is a singleton in its sample. This chain uses TRBV7-2 with TRBJ2-3; 9 bases map to TRBD2. The length of the CDR3 is 17 residues. J lost 3 bases, V lost 1 base, and 8 bases had no gene match. Germline assignment: CDR1 SGHTA and CDR2 FQGNSA. Here the CDR3 DNA reads TGTGCCAGCAGCTTAGTGGCGGCAGCGGGGGGAACAGATACGCAGTATTTT. Its translation is CASSLVAAAGGTDTQYF.

The V and J genes are TRBV19 and TRBJ1-1, with 9 bases fitting TRBD1. Germline CDR1 LNHDA, CDR2 SQIVND (reference sequence). CDR3 length: 15 residues. The V and J ends lost 10 bases and 1 base, in that order; junction bases with no gene match: 10. The CDR3 reads CATIRTGDRNTEAFF. CDR3 sequence (DNA): TGTGCCACCATTCGGACAGGGGACCGGAACACTGAAGCTTTCTTT.

The V gene is TRBV11-2, the J gene TRBJ1-3; D gene unclear. The germline CDR1 and CDR2 sequences are SGHAT and FQNNGV. CDR3 length: 18 residues. With 4 bases removed from V and 0 bases from J, the gap between germline ends came to 19 bases. The CDR3: CASSYFGGLGGSGNTIYF. The CDR3 DNA reads as TGTGCCAGCAGCTACTTCGGAGGGTTAGGCGGCTCTGGAAACACCATATATTTT.

The chain couples TRBV6-2 or TRBV6-3 to TRBJ2-1; 13 bases are a match to TRBD2. Looked up from germline, CDR1 is MNHEY and CDR2 is SVGEGT. V lost 3 bases to trimming and J lost 8 bases; unmatched junction nucleotides: 7. The CDR3 sequence is 16 residues long. The CDR3 DNA follows: TGTGCCAGCAGTTATCCGGGACTAGCGGGAAAGCATGAGCAGTTCTTC. Its protein product is CASSYPGLAGKHEQFF.

This rearrangement joins TRBV10-3 to TRBJ2-7; D perhaps matches TRBD1 (6 bases). This CDR3 is built from 14 residues. Trimming left V 8 bases short and J 6 bases short, with 20 bases between. Germline V gene data show CDR1 as ENHRY and CDR2 as SYGVKD. In nucleotides, the CDR3 is TGTGCCATCGGCCGGGACAATGGGTATTCCGAGCAGTACTTC. Residues: CAIGRDNGYSEQYF.

V usage is TRBV7-2 and J usage is TRBJ2-1; 8 bases fit TRBD2. The trim removed 7 bases at V and 5 bases at J, leaving 16 bases unmatched. This CDR3 region has 17 residues. Per germline, CDR1 SGHTA and CDR2 FQGNSA. CDR3 residues: CASNQGSSGSWNNEQFF. Here the CDR3 DNA reads TGTGCCAGCAACCAGGGGTCGAGCGGGAGCTGGAACAATGAGCAGTTCTTC.

This clone was seen more than once but under ten times. V and J are TRBV5-1 and TRBJ2-3; D is ambiguous. Trimming cost V 5 bases and J 1 base, with 5 bases left between them. Germline V gene lookup returns CDR1 SGHRS and CDR2 YFSETQ. This CDR3 is built from 12 residues. In DNA, the CDR3 is TGCGCCAGCAGTCGAGGCACAGATACGCAGTATTTT. This codes for CASSRGTDTQYF.

The chain employs TRBV5-1 and TRBJ2-1; D may be TRBD2 (6 bases). Germline CDR1 SGHRS, CDR2 YFSETQ. V lost 5 bases, J lost 5 bases, and 11 bases lay in between. The CDR3 totals 13 residues. The CDR3 bases are TGCGCCAGCAGACGGGACTTTAACAATGAGCAGTTCTTC. This codes for CASRRDFNNEQFF. Supplemented by reference TRBV5-1 and TRBJ2-1, the full variable domain reads KAGVTQTPRYLIKTRGQQVTLSCSPISGHRSVSWYQQTPGQGLQFLFEYFSETQRNKGNFPGRFSGRQFSNSRSEMNVSTLELGDSALYLCASRRDFNNEQFFGPGTRLTVL.

The chain has TRBV2 and TRBJ2-3; D not resolved. V lost 4 bases to trimming and J lost 0 bases, with 8 bases between them. The length of the CDR3 is 14 residues. CDR1 is SNHLY, CDR2 FYNNEI, per germline. The CDR3 loop is CASSVAGSTDTQYF. In DNA, the CDR3 is TGTGCCAGCAGTGTGGCAGGTAGCACAGATACGCAGTATTTT.

V is TRBV19 and J is TRBJ2-1, with 9 bases fitting TRBD2. Per germline, CDR1 LNHDA and CDR2 SQIVND (reference sequence). V was clipped by 7 bases and J by 4 bases; unmatched bases: 8. CDR3 length: 15 residues. CDR3 DNA sequence: TGTGCCAGTACCTCTGGCGGGAGGGAATACAATGAGCAGTTCTTC. This gives the protein CASTSGGREYNEQFF.

The chain combines TRBV27 with TRBJ1-4; the D is unclear. V lost 0 bases to trimming and J lost 8 bases, with 10 bases between them. The CDR3 has 14 residues. Germline V gene lookup returns CDR1 MNHEY and CDR2 SMNVEV (reference sequence). In DNA form, the CDR3 reads TGTGCCAGCAGTTTATCAAGACACGCCGAAAAACTGTTTTTT. Translated, it gives CASSLSRHAEKLFF.

V is TRBV5-1 and J is TRBJ2-1, with TRBD2 identical over 11 bases. This CDR3 has 15 amino acids. Germline loops: CDR1 SGHRS, CDR2 YFSETQ. Germline trimming cut 4 bases from V and 3 bases from J; bases unmatched to any gene: 3. The CDR3 here is CASSPTSGSYNEQFF. CDR3 in DNA: TGCGCCAGCAGCCCCACTAGCGGGAGCTACAATGAGCAGTTCTTC.

The chain combines TRBV4-1 with TRBJ2-6; D not certain. This CDR3 spans 18 amino acids. Germline values: CDR1 MGHRA, CDR2 YSYEKL. V shed 2 bases and J shed 0 bases, with 14 bases lying between them. CDR3 in DNA: TGCGCCAGCAGCCAAAGCAACCTAGTGAGCTCTGGGGCCAACGTCCTGACTTTC. Amino acid sequence: CASSQSNLVSSGANVLTF.

V gene TRBV6-2 or TRBV6-3 combines with J gene TRBJ1-5; the D is unclear. The CDR3 has 15 amino acids. Trimming shortened V by 5 bases and J by 5 bases, and 16 bases separated the two germline ends. Germline V CDR1 and CDR2: MNHEY, SVGEGT. The CDR3 loop is CASSADYLSYQPQHF. The CDR3 nucleotides read TGTGCCAGCAGTGCTGACTACCTTTCTTATCAGCCCCAGCATTTT.

V and J are TRBV9 and TRBJ2-7, with 8 bases lining up with TRBD1. The CDR3 totals 15 residues. Germline V gene data show CDR1 as SGDLS and CDR2 as YYNGEE. V lost 1 base, J lost 2 bases, and 5 bases stayed unmatched. CDR3 residues: CASSVSADRAYEQYF. The CDR3 nucleotides are TGTGCCAGCAGCGTATCGGCGGACAGGGCCTACGAGCAGTACTTC. Combining the CDR3 with reference TRBV9 and TRBJ2-7 gives the whole variable domain DSGVTQTPKHLITATGQRVTLRCSPRSGDLSVYWYQQSLDQGLQFLIQYYNGEERAKGNILERFSAQQFPDLHSELNLSSLELGDSALYFCASSVSADRAYEQYFGPGTRLTVT.

The J gene is TRBJ1-4, the V gene TRBV4-3; D is possibly TRBD1 (5 bases). Trimming pared 0 bases from V and 6 bases from J, leaving 17 bases between. The CDR3 has 17 residues. Germline-derived CDR1 and CDR2 are LGHNA and YSLEER. The chain's CDR3 is CASSQDGSGGIDEKLFF. The CDR3 bases are TGCGCCAGCAGCCAAGACGGGAGCGGGGGGATCGATGAAAAACTGTTTTTT.

V usage is TRBV7-2 and J usage is TRBJ2-7, with D possibly TRBD1 on 6 matching bases. Germline values: CDR1 SGHTA, CDR2 FQGNSA. The CDR3 extends over 15 amino acids. V dropped 2 bases and J dropped 4 bases, with 15 bases sitting between them. CDR3 protein: CASSLQDRARYEQYF. The CDR3 DNA sequence: TGTGCCAGCAGCTTACAGGACAGAGCCCGATACGAGCAGTACTTC.